The present TCR beta chain was sequenced within a study of blood T cell repertoires in COVID-19. Background on the study: The United States, Italy and Spain were the sources of the acute and convalescent COVID-19 samples. PBMCs, B-cell-depleted T cells, or T cells were the source of the cDNA or gDNA that made up the material.

V dropped 4 bases and J dropped 9 bases, with 13 bases sitting between them. This CDR3 region has 14 residues. Per the germline V gene, CDR1 is KGHSH and CDR2 is LQKENI. The authors' processing: Amplification of reference gene primers was used by the study to estimate nucleated cell counts. TCRdb keeps only in-frame clones here, not all; method: immunoSEQ multiplex PCR. Clonal size and the V and J genes are those of that table, whereas D and trimming came from the DNA. The data show some 120,000 clones, about nine tenths seen once. The V gene is TRBV18, the J gene TRBJ1-6; a weak D match, TRBD1 (6 bases). This TCR was recovered from a human donor with active COVID-19. The donor label of this sample is uncertain. What was sequenced was peripheral blood. The CDR3 sequence: CASSLNTQGSPLHF. CDR3 DNA: TGTGCCAGCTCACTAAATACACAGGGTTCACCCCTCCACTTT.